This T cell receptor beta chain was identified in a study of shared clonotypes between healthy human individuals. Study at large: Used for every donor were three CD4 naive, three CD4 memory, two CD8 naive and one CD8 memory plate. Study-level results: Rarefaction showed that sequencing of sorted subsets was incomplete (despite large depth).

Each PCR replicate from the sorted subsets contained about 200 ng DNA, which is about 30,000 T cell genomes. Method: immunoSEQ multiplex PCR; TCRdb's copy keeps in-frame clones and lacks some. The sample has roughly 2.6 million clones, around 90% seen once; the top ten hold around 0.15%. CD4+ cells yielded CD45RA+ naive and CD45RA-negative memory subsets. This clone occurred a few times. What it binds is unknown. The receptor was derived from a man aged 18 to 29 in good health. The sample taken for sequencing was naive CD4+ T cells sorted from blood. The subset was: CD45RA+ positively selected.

This chain's CDR3 is CASKLSSGPQFF. CDR3 bases: TGTGCCTCGAAACTGAGCTCGGGACCTCAGTTCTTC. The rearrangement uses TRBV2 and TRBJ2-1, with D possibly being TRBD1 or TRBD2 (5 bases each). Per the germline V gene, CDR1 is SNHLY and CDR2 is FYNNEI. V lost 11 bases, J lost 13 bases, and 21 bases lay in between. The CDR3 covers 12 residues.